This TCR beta chain was profiled in a study of blood T cell repertoires in COVID-19. Study-level background: T cells, B-cell-depleted T cells, or PBMCs supplied cDNA or gDNA.

Original processing notes: Quantification of nucleated cells was approximated via reference gene primer amplification. Sequencing used immunoSEQ multiplex PCR; TCRdb keeps in-frame clones, though not all of them. The DNA gave D and trimming, while V, J and clone size come from that table. The data show hundreds of thousands of clones, 80% to 90% seen once. Cohort allocation depended upon clinical history that participants reported. This CDR3 contains 15 residues. Germline V gene lookup returns CDR1 SGDLS and CDR2 YYNGEE. Between the trimmed V and J ends, which lost 0 bases and 8 bases, there was a span of 14 bases. This clone turned up a few times.

The receptor was derived from a woman in her forties or fifties in a cohort exposed to, infected with or recovered from COVID-19 (not recorded which). Sequencing input: PBMCs or T cells enriched from blood (not recorded which). The gene calls are TRBV9 and TRBJ1-4; TRBD1 might be the D (6 bases). This CDR3 reads CASSVGQVEGEKLFF. CDR3 coding DNA: TGTGCCAGCAGCGTAGGACAGGTCGAAGGGGAAAAACTGTTTTTT. Looking up the rest from reference TRBV9 and TRBJ1-4 gives the full variable domain: DSGVTQTPKHLITATGQRVTLRCSPRSGDLSVYWYQQSLDQGLQFLIQYYNGEERAKGNILERFSAQQFPDLHSELNLSSLELGDSALYFCASSVGQVEGEKLFFGSGTQLSVL.